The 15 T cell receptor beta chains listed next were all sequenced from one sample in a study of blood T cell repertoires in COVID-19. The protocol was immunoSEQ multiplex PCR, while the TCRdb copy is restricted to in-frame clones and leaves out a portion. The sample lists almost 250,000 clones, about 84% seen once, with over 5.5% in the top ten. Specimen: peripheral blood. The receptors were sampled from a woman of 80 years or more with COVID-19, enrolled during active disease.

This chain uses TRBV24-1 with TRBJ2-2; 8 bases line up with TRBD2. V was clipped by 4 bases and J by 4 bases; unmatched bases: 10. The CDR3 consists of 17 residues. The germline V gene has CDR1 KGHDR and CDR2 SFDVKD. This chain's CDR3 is CATSDPRAGAATGELFF. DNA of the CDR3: TGTGCCACCAGTGACCCCCGAGCGGGGGCGGCCACCGGGGAGCTGTTTTTT.

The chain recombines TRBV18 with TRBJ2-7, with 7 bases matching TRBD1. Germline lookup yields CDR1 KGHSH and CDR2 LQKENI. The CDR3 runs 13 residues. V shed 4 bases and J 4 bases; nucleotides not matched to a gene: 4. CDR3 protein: CASSLGTEYEQYV. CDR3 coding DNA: TGTGCCAGCTCACTAGGGACAGAATACGAGCAGTACGTC.

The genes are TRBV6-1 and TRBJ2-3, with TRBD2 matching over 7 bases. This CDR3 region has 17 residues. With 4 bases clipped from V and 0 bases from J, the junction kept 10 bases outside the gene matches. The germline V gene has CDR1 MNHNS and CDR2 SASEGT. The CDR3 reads CASSAGATSRSTDTQYF. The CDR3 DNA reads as TGTGCCAGCAGTGCCGGAGCGACTAGCCGTAGCACAGATACGCAGTATTTT.

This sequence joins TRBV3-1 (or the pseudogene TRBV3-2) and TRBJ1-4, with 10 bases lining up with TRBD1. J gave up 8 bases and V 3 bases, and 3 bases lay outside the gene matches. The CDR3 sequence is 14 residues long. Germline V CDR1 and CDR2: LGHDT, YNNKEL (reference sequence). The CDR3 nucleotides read TGTGCCAGCAGCCACTGGGACAGGGGCGAAAAACTGTTTTTT. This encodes CASSHWDRGEKLFF.

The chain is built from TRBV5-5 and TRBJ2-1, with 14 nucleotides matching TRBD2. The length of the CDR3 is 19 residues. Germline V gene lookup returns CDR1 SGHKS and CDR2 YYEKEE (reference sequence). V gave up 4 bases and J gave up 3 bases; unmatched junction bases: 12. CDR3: CASSRERLAGGYNYNEQFF. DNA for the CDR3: TGTGCCAGCAGCCGAGAACGACTAGCGGGGGGGTATAACTACAATGAGCAGTTCTTC.

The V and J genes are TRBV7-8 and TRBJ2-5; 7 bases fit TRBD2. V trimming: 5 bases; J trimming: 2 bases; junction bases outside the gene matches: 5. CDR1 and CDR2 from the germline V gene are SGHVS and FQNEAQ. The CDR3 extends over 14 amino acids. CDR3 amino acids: CASSPSGLQETQYF. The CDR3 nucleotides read TGTGCCAGCAGCCCCTCGGGACTACAAGAGACCCAGTACTTC.

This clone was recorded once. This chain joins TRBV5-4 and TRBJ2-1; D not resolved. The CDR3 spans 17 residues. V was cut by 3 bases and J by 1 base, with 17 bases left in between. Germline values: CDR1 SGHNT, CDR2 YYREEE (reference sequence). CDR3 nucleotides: TGTGCCAGCAGCTCTTCACGGATGAGAGCGTCCTACAATGAGCAGTTCTTC. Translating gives CASSSSRMRASYNEQFF.

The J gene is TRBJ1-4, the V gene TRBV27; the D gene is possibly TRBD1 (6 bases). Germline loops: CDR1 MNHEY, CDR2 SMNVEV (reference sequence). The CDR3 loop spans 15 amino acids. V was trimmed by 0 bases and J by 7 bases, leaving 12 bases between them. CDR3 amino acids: CASSLSTGWGEKLFF. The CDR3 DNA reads TGTGCCAGCAGTTTATCAACAGGGTGGGGTGAAAAACTGTTTTTT.

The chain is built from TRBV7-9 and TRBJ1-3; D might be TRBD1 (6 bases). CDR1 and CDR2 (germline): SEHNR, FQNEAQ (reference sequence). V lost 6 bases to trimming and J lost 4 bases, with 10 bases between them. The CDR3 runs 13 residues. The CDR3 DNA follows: TGTGCCAGCAGGGCAGGGGTAGGAAACACCATATATTTT. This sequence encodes CASRAGVGNTIYF. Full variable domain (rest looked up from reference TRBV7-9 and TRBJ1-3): DTGVSQNPRHKITKRGQNVTFRCDPISEHNRLYWYRQTLGQGPEFLTYFQNEAQLEKSRLLSDRFSAERPKGSFSTLEIQRTEQGDSAMYLCASRAGVGNTIYFGEGSWLTVV.

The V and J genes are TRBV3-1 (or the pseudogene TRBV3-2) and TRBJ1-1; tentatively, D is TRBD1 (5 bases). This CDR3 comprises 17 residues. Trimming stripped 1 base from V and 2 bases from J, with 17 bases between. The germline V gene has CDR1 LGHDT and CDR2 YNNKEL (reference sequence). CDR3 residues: CASSQAVLLRGNTEAFF. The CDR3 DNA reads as TGTGCCAGCAGCCAAGCCGTTCTCCTTAGGGGAAACACTGAAGCTTTCTTT.

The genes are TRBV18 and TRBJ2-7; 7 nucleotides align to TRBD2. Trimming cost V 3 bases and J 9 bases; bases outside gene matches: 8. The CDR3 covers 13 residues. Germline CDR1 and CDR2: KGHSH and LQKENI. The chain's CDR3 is CASSPGLAEMQYF. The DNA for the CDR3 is TGTGCCAGCTCACCTGGGCTAGCGGAGATGCAGTACTTC.

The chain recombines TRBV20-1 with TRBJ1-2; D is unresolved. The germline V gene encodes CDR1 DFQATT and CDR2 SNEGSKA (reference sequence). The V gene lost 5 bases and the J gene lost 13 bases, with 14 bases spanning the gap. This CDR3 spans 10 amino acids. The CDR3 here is CSAVFPLPTF. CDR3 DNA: TGCAGTGCTGTTTTTCCTCTCCCCACCTTC.

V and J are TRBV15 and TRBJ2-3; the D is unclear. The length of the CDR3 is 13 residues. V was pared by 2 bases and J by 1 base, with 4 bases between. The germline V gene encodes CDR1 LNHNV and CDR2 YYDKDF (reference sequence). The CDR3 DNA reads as TGTGCCACCAGCAGACGAGGCACAGATACGCAGTATTTT. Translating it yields CATSRRGTDTQYF. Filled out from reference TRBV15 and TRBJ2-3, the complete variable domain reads DAMVIQNPRYQVTQFGKPVTLSCSQTLNHNVMYWYQQKSSQAPKLLFHYYDKDFNNEADTPDNFQSRRPNTSFCFLDIRSPGLGDTAMYLCATSRRGTDTQYFGPGTRLTVL.

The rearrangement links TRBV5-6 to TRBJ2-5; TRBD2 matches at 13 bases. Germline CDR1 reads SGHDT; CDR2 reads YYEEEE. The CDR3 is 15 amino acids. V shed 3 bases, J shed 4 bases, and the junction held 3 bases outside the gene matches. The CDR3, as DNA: TGTGCCAGCAGCTACGGGACTAGCGGGGCAGAGACCCAGTACTTC. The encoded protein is CASSYGTSGAETQYF.

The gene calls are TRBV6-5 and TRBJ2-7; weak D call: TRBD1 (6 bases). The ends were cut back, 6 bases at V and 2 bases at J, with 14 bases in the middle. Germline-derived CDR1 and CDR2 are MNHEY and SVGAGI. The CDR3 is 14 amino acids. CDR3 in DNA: TGTGCCAGCAGGGAGGACAGTGGGGCCTACGAGCAGTACTTC. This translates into CASREDSGAYEQYF.